This T cell receptor beta chain is from a study of CD8+ T cells in alopecia areata. In the study overall: Treated patients were given 5 to 10 mg oral tofacitinib twice daily.

Regarding treatment: oral pan-JAK inhibitor, 5-10 mg twice daily. Lesional scalp tissue (obtained by punch biopsy) and peripheral blood were collected from alopecia areata patients. RNA, once extracted, was reverse transcribed into cDNA for use as the sequencing template. Profiling relied on immunoSEQ multiplex PCR, and the TCRdb table lists in-frame clones only, not all of them. The table lists a few hundred thousand clones, around two fifths of them singletons, with around 3% in the top ten. J lost 3 bases, V lost 0 bases, and 5 bases had no gene match. Germline V gene lookup returns CDR1 GTSNPN and CDR2 SVGIG (reference sequence). This CDR3 spans 15 amino acids.

The receptor was derived from a human donor with alopecia areata. The rearrangement joins TRBV30 to TRBJ1-3, with 7 bases aligning to TRBD1. Specimen: CD4+ T cells sorted from blood, collected at approximately week 36, from a patient treated with tofacitinib. The CDR3 DNA follows: TGTGCCTGGAGTGTCCCAGGGGGAGGTGGAAACACCATATATTTT. Residues: CAWSVPGGGGNTIYF. Complete variable domain (other parts from reference TRBV30 and TRBJ1-3): SQTIHQWPATLVQPVGSPLSLECTVEGTSNPNLYWYRQAAGRGLQLLFYSVGIGQISSEVPQNLSASRPQDRQFILSSKKLLLSDSGFYLCAWSVPGGGGNTIYFGEGSWLTVV.